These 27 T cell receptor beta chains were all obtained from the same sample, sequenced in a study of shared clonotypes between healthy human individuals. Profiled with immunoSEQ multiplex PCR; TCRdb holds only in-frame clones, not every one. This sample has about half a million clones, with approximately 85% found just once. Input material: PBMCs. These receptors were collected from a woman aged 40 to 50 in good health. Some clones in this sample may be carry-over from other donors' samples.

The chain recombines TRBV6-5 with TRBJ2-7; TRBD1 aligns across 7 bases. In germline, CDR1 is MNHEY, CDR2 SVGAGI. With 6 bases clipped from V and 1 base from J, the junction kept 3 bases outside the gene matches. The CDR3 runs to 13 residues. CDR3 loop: CASRGTASYEQYF. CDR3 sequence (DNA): TGTGCCAGCAGGGGGACAGCATCCTACGAGCAGTACTTC.

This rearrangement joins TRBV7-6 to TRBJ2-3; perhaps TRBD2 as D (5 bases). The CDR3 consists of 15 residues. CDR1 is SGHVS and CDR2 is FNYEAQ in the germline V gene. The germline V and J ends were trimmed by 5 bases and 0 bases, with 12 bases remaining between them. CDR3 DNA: TGTGCCAGCAGCAGGAGCGGTTCTAGCACAGATACGCAGTATTTT. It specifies CASSRSGSSTDTQYF.

In nucleotides, the CDR3 is TGCAGCACCCAAAGGCGGAGCACAGATACGCAGTATTTT. Translated, it gives CSTQRRSTDTQYF. The J gene is TRBJ2-3, the V gene TRBV29-1; D is unclear. CDR3 length: 13 amino acids. Looked up from germline, CDR1 is SQVTM and CDR2 is ANQGSEA. V was shortened by 8 bases and J by 0 bases, with 12 bases between the two germline ends.

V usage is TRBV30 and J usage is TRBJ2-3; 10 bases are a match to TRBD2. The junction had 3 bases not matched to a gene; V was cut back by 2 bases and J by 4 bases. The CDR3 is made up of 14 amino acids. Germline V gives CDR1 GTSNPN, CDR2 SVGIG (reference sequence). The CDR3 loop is CAWSIAGGADTQYF. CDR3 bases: TGTGCCTGGAGTATAGCGGGAGGAGCAGATACGCAGTATTTT.

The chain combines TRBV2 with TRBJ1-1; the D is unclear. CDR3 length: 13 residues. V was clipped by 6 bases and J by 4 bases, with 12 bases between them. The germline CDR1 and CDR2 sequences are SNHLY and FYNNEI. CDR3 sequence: CASRAIGGTEAFF. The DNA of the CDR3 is TGTGCCAGCAGGGCCATCGGTGGCACTGAAGCTTTCTTT.

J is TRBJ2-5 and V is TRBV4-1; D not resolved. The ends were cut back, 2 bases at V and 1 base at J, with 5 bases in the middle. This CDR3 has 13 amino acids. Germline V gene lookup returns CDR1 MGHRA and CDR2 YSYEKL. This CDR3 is CASSQPGQETQYF. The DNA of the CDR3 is TGCGCCAGCAGCCAACCCGGCCAAGAGACCCAGTACTTC.

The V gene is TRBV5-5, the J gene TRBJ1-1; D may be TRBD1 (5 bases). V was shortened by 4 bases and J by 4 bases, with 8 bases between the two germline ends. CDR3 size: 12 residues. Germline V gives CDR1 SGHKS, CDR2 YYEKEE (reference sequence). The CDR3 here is CASSPGGTEAFF. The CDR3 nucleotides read TGTGCCAGCAGCCCGGGGGGCACTGAAGCTTTCTTT.

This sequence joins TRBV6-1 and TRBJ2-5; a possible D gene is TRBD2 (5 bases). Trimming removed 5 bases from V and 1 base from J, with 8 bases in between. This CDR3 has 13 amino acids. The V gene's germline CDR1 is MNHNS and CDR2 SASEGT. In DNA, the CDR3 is TGTGCCAGCAGTCGAGCGGCCCAAGAGACCCAGTACTTC. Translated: CASSRAAQETQYF.

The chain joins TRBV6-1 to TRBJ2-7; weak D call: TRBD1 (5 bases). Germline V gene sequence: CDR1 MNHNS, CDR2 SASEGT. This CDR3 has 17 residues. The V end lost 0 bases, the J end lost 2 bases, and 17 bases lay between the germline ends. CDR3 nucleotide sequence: TGTGCCAGCAGTGAAGCAGCCAGGGCCCTGTGGCCCTACGAGCAGTACTTC. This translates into CASSEAARALWPYEQYF.

The CDR3, as DNA: TGTGCCAGCTCACCACAGGGGGGGGACCTGAACACTGAAGCTTTCTTT. Translated: CASSPQGGDLNTEAFF. V is TRBV18 and J is TRBJ1-1, with D maybe TRBD1 (6 bases). Trimming shortened V by 1 base and J by 0 bases, and 12 bases separated the two germline ends. CDR3 length: 16 residues. Germline lookup yields CDR1 KGHSH and CDR2 LQKENI.

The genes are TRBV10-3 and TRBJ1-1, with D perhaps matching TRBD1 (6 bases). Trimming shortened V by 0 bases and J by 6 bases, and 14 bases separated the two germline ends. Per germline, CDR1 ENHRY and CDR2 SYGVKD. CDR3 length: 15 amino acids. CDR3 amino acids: CAISESSGGAAEAFF. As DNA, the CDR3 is TGTGCCATCAGTGAGTCGAGTGGGGGCGCGGCTGAAGCTTTCTTT.

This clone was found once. The CDR3 region is CASSFGHHSGANVLTF. CDR3 DNA: TGTGCCAGCAGCTTTGGACACCACTCTGGGGCCAACGTCCTGACTTTC. The rearrangement joins TRBV7-2 to TRBJ2-6; possible D gene TRBD1, 5 bases. Trimming removed 3 bases from V and 0 bases from J, with 9 bases in between. CDR1 and CDR2 (germline): SGHTA, FQGNSA. This CDR3 contains 16 residues.

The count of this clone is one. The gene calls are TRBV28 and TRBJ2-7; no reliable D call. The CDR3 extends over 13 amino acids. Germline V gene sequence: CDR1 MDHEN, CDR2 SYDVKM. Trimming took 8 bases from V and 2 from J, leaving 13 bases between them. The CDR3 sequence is CASPSQPTYEQYF. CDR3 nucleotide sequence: TGTGCCAGCCCTAGTCAGCCCACCTACGAGCAGTACTTC.

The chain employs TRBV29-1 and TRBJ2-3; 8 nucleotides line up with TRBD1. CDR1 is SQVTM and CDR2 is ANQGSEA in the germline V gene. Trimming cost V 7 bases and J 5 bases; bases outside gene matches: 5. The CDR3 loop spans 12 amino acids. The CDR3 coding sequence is TGCAGCGCTAGACAGGGGAGAGATACGCAGTATTTT. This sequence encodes CSARQGRDTQYF.

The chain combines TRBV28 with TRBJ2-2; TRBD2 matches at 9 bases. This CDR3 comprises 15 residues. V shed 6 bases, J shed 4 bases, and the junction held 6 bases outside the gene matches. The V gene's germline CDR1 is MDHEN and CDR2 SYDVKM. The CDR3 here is CASRVAGVSTGELFF. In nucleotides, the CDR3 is TGTGCCAGCAGAGTAGCGGGAGTGAGCACCGGGGAGCTGTTTTTT.

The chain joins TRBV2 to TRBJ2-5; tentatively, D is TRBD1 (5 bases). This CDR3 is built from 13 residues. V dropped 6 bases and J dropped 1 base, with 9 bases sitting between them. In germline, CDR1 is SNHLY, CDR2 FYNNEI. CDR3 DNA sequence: TGTGCCAGCAGAAGACAGCCCCAAGAGACCCAGTACTTC. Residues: CASRRQPQETQYF. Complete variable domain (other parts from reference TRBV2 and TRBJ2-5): EPEVTQTPSHQVTQMGQEVILRCVPISNHLYFYWYRQILGQKVEFLVSFYNNEISEKSEIFDDQFSVERPDGSNFTLKIRSTKLEDSAMYFCASRRQPQETQYFGPGTRLLVL.

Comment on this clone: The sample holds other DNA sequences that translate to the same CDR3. The CDR3 DNA reads TGTGCCAGCAGGGGGTCCAATCAGCCCCAGCATTTT. Translated: CASRGSNQPQHF. The rearrangement joins TRBV28 to TRBJ1-5; D remains unclear. Germline-derived CDR1 and CDR2 are MDHEN and SYDVKM. There are 12 residues in the CDR3. Trimming took off 6 bases at V and 3 bases at J, with 6 bases between the two ends.

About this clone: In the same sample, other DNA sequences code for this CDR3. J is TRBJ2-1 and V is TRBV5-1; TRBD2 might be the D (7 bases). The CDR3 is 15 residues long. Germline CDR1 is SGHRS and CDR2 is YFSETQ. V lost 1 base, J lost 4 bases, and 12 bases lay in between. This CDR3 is CASSLRGGSYNEQFF. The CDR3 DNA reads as TGCGCCAGCAGCTTGAGGGGGGGATCATACAATGAGCAGTTCTTC.

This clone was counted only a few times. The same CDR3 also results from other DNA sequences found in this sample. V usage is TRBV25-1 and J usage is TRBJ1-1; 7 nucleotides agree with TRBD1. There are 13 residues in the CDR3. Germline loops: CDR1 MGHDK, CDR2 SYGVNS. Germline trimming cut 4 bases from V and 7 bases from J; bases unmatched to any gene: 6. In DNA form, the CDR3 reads TGTGCCAGCAGTGTACGGACAGGCATTGAAGCTTTCTTT. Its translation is CASSVRTGIEAFF. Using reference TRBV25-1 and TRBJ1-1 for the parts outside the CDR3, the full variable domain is EADIYQTPRYLVIGTGKKITLECSQTMGHDKMYWYQQDPGMELHLIHYSYGVNSTEKGDLSSESTVSRIRTEHFPLTLESARPSHTSQYLCASSVRTGIEAFFGQGTRLTVV.

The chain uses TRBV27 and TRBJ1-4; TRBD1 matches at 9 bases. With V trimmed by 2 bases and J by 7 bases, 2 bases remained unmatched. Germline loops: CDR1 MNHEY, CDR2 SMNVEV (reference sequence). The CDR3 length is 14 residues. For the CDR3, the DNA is TGTGCCAGCAGTTTAGGACAGGGGACTGAAAAACTGTTTTTT. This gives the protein CASSLGQGTEKLFF. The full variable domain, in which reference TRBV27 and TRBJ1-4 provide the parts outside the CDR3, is EAQVTQNPRYLITVTGKKLTVTCSQNMNHEYMSWYRQDPGLGLRQIYYSMNVEVTDKGDVPEGYKVSRKEKRNFPLILESPSPNQTSLYFCASSLGQGTEKLFFGSGTQLSVL.

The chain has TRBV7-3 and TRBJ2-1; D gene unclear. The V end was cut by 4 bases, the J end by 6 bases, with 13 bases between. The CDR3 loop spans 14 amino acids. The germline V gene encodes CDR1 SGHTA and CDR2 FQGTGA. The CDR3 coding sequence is TGTGCCAGCAGCTCCCGACCGGAGACCAATGAGCAGTTCTTC. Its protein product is CASSSRPETNEQFF.

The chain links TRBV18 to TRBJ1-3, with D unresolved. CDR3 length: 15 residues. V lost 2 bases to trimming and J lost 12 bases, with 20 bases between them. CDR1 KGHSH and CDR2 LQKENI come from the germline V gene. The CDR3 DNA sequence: TGTGCCAGCTCACCAGAGATAGACGGCACCAAAGGCATATATTTT. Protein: CASSPEIDGTKGIYF.

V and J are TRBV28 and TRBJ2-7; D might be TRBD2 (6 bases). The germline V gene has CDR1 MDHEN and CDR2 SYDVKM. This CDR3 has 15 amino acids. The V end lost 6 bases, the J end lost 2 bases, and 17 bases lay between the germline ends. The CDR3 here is CASSSSGTPAYEQYF. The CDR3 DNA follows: TGTGCCAGCAGCTCTTCCGGGACTCCTGCCTACGAGCAGTACTTC. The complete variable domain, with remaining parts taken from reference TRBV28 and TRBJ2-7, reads DVKVTQSSRYLVKRTGEKVFLECVQDMDHENMFWYRQDPGLGLRLIYFSYDVKMKEKGDIPEGYSVSREKKERFSLILESASTNQTSMYLCASSSSGTPAYEQYFGPGTRLTVT.

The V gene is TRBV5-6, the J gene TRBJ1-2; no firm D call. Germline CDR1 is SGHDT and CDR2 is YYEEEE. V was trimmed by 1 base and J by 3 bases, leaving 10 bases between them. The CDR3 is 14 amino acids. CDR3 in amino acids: CASSLIKGDYGYTF. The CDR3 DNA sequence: TGTGCCAGCAGCTTGATTAAGGGAGACTATGGCTACACCTTC.

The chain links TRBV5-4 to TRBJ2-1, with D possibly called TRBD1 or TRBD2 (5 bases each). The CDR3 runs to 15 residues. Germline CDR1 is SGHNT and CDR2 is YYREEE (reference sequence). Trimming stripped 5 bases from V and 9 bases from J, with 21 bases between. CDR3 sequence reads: CASSASPEAGSEQFF. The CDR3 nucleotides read TGTGCCAGCAGTGCATCTCCCGAGGCAGGGAGTGAGCAGTTCTTC. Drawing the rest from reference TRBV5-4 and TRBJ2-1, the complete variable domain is ETGVTQSPTHLIKTRGQQVTLRCSSQSGHNTVSWYQQALGQGPQFIFQYYREEENGRGNFPPRFSGLQFPNYSSELNVNALELDDSALYLCASSASPEAGSEQFFGPGTRLTVL.

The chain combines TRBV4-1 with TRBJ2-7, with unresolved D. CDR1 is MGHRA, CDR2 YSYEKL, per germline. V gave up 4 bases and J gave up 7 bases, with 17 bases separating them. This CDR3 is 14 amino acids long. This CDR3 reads CASSRTLRLTEQYF. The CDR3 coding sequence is TGCGCCAGCAGCCGCACTTTGAGGTTAACGGAGCAGTACTTC.

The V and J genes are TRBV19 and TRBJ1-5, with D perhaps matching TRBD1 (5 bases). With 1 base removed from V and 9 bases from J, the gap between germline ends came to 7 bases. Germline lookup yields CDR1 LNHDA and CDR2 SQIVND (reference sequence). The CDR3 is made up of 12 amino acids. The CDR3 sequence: CASSIGGGPQHF. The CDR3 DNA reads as TGTGCCAGTAGTATAGGGGGGGGGCCCCAGCATTTT.